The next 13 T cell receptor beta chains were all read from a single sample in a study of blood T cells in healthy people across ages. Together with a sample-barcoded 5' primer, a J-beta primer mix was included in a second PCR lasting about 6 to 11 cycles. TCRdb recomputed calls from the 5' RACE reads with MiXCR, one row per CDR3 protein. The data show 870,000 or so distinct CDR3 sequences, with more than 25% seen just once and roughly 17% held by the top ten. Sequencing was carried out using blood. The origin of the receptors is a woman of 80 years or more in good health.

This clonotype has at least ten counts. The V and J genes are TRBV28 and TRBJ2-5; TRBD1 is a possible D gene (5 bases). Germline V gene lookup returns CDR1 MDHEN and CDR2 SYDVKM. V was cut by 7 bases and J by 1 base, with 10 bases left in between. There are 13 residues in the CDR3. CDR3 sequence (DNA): TGTGCCAGCATTTCAGGGTTCCAAGAGACCCAGTACTTC. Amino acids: CASISGFQETQYF. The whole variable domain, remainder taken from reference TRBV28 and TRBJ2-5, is DVKVTQSSRYLVKRTGEKVFLECVQDMDHENMFWYRQDPGLGLRLIYFSYDVKMKEKGDIPEGYSVSREKKERFSLILESASTNQTSMYLCASISGFQETQYFGPGTRLLVL.

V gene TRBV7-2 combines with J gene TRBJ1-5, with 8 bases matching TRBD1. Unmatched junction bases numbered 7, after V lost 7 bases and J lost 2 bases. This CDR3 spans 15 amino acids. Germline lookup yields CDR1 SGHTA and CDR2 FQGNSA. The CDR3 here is CASTPGQGGNQPQHF. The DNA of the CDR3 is TGTGCCAGCACCCCAGGACAGGGTGGCAATCAGCCCCAGCATTTT.

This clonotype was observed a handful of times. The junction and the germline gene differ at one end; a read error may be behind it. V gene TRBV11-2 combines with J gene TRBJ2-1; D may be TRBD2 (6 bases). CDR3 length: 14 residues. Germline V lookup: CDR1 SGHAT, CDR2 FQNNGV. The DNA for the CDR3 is TGTGCCGGCAGACCACGATGGGGAGGTAATGAGCAGTTCTTC. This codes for CAGRPRWGGNEQFF.

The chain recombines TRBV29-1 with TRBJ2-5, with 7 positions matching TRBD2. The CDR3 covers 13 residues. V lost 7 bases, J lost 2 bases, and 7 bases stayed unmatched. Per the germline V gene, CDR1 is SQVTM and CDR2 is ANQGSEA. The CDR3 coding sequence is TGCAGCGCCGGAATGGGGGGGCAAGAGACCCAGTACTTC. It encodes CSAGMGGQETQYF.

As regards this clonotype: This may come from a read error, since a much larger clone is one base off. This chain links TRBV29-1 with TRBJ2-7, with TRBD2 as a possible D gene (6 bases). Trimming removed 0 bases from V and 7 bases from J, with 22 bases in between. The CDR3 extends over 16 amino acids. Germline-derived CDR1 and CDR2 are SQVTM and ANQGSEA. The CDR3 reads CSVEDLGTQAINEQYF. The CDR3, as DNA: TGCAGCGTTGAAGATCTAGGGACTCAAGCCATTAATGAGCAGTACTTC.

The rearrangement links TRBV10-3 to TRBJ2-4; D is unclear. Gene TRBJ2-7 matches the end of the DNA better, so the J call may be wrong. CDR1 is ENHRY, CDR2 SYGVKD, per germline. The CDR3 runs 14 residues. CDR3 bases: TGTGCCATCAGAGACTCCAGGAATCCCTACGAGCAGTACTTC. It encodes CAIRDSRNPYEQYF.

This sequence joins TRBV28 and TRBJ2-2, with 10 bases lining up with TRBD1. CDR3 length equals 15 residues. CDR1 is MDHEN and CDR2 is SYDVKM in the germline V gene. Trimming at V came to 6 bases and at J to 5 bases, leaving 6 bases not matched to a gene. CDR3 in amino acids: CASSTTGGQTGELFF. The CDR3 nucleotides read TGTGCCAGCAGCACGACAGGGGGCCAAACCGGGGAGCTGTTTTTT.

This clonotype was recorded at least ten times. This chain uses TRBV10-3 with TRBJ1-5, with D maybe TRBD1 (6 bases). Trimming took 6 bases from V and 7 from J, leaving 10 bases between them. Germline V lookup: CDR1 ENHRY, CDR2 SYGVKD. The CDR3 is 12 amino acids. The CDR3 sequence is CAISRGDQPQHF. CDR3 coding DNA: TGTGCCATCAGCAGGGGAGACCAGCCCCAGCATTTT.

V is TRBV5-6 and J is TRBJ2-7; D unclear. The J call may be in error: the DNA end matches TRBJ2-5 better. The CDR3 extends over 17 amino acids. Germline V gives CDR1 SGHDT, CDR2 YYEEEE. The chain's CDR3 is CASSSPGVGIVGETQYF. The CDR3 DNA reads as TGTGCCAGCAGCTCCCCCGGTGTGGGGATAGTCGGAGAGACCCAGTACTTC.

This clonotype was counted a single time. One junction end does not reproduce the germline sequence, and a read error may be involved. The CDR3 bases are TGTGCCAGCAGCGTAAGTCCGACTAGCGGACAAGGGACCCAGTACTTC. The encoded protein is CASSVSPTSGQGTQYF. V gene TRBV9 combines with J gene TRBJ2-5; 9 nucleotides line up with TRBD2. Looked up from germline, CDR1 is SGDLS and CDR2 is YYNGEE. The CDR3 runs 16 residues.

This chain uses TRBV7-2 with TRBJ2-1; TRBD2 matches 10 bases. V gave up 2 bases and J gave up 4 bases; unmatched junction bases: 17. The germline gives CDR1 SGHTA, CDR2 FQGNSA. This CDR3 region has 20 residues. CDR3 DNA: TGTGCCAGCAGCTTATTTCCGCCTAGCGGGGGCCTTATACTATACAATGAGCAGTTCTTC. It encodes CASSLFPPSGGLILYNEQFF.

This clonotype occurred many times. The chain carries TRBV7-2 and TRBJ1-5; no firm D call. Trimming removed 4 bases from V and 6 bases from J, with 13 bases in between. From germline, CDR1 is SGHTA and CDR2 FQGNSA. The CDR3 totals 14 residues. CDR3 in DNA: TGTGCCAGCAGCTCCAACCTGGTAGGTCAGCCCCAGCATTTT. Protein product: CASSSNLVGQPQHF.

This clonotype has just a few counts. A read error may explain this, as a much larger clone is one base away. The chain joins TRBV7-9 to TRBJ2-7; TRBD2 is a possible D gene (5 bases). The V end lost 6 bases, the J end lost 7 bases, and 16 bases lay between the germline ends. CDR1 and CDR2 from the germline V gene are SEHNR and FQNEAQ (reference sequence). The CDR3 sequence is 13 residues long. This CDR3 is CASSEISGGEQYF. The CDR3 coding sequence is TGTGCCAGCAGTGAAATTTCTGGCGGGGAGCAGTACTTC.